This T cell receptor beta chain was identified during a study of blood T cell repertoires in COVID-19. V was trimmed by 0 bases and J by 6 bases, leaving 6 bases between them. The CDR3 totals 12 residues. Method: immunoSEQ multiplex PCR; TCRdb's copy keeps in-frame clones and lacks some. In the table there are 250,000 or so clones, 85% of which are singletons. This TCR derives from a woman between 50 and 59 years old who had been exposed to COVID-19. This sequence joins TRBV5-3 and TRBJ1-2; no clear D gene. TRBV5-3 is annotated as an ORF whose role is uncertain. The sample comprised PBMCs or T cells enriched from blood (not recorded which). CDR3 nucleotide sequence: TGTGCCAGAAGCTTGGGAGGGAATGGCTACACCTTC. Protein sequence: CARSLGGNGYTF.